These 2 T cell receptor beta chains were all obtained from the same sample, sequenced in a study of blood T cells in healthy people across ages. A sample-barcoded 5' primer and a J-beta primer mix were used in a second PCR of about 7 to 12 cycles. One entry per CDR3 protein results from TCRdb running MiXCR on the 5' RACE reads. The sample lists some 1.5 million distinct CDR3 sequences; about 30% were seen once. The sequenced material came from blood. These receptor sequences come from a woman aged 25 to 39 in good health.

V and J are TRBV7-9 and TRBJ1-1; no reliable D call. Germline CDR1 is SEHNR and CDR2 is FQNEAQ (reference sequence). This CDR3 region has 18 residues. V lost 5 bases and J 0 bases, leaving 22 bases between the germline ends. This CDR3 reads CASSPTSDTYSMNTEAFF. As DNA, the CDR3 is TGTGCCAGCAGCCCCACGTCCGACACATATAGCATGAACACTGAAGCTTTCTTT.

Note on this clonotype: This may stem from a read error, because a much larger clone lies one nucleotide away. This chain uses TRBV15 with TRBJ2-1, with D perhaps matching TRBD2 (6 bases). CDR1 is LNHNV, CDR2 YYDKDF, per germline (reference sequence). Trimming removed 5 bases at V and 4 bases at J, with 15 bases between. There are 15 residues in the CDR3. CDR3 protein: CATSPGAGPYNEQFF. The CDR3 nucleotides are TGTGCCACCAGCCCCGGGGCGGGACCATACAATGAGCAGTTCTTC.